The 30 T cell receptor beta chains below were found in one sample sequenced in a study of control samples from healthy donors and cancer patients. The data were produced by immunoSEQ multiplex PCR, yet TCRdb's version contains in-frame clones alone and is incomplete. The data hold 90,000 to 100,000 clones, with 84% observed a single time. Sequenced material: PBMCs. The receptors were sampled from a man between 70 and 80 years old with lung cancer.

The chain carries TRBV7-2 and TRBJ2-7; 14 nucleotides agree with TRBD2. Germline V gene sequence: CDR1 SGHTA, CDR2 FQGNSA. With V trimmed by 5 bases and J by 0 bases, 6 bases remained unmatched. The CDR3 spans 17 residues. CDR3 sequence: CASSPGLAGALSYEQYF. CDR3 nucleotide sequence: TGTGCCAGCAGCCCGGGACTAGCGGGGGCACTCTCCTACGAGCAGTACTTC.

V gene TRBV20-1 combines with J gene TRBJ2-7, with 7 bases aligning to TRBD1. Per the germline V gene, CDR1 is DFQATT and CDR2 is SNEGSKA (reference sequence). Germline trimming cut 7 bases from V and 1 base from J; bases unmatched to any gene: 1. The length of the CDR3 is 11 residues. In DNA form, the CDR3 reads TGCAGTGGGGGACAGTCCTACGAGCAGTACTTC. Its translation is CSGGQSYEQYF.

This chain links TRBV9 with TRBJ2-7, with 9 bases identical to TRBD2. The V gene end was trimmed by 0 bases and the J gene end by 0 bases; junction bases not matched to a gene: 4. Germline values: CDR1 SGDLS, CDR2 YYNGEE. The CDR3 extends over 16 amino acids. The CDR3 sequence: CASSVASGENSYEQYF. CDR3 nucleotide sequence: TGTGCCAGCAGCGTAGCTAGCGGGGAAAACTCCTACGAGCAGTACTTC.

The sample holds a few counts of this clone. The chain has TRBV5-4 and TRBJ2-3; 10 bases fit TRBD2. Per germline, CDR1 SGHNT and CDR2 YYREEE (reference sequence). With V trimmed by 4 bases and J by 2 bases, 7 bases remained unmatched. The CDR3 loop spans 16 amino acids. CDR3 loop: CASSRGGTSVTDTQYF. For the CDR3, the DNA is TGTGCCAGCAGCCGGGGAGGGACTAGCGTCACAGATACGCAGTATTTT.

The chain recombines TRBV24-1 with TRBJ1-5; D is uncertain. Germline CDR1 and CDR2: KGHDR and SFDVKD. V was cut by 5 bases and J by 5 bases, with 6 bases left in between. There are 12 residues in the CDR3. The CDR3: CATSAGDQPQHF. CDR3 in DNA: TGTGCCACCAGTGCGGGAGATCAGCCCCAGCATTTT.

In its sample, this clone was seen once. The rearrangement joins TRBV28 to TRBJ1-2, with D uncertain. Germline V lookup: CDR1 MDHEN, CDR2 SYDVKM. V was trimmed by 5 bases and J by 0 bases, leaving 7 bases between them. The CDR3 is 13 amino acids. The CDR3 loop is CASSAGSNYGYTF. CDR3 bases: TGTGCCAGCAGTGCAGGCTCTAACTATGGCTACACCTTC.

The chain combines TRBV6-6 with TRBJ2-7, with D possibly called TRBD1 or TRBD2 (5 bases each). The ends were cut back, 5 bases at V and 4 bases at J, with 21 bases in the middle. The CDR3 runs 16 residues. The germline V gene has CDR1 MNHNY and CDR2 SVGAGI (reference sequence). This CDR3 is CASSTPGQGGLYEQYF. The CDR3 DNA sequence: TGTGCCAGCAGTACCCCGGGGCAGGGTGGATTGTACGAGCAGTACTTC.

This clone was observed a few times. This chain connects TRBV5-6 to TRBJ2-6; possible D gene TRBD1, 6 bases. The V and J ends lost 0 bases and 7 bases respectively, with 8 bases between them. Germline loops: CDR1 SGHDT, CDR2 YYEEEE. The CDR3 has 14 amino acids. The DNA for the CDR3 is TGTGCCAGCAGCTTGGTTGGGGGCGCCAACGTCCTGACTTTC. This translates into CASSLVGGANVLTF.

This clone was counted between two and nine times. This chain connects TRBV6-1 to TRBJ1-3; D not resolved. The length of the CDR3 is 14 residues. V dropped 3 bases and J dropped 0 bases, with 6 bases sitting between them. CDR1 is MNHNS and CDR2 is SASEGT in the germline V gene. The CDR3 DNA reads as TGTGCCAGCAGTGATCGGATCTCTGGAAACACCATATATTTT. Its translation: CASSDRISGNTIYF.

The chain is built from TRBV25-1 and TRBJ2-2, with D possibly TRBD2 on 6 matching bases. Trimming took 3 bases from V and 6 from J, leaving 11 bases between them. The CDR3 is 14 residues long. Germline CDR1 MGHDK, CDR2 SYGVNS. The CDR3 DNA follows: TGTGCCAGCAGTGACCCCGGGAGACCCGGGGAGCTGTTTTTT. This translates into CASSDPGRPGELFF.

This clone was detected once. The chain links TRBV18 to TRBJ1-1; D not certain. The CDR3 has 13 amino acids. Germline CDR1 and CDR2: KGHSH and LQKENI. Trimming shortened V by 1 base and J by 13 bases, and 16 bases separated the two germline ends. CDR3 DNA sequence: TGTGCCAGCTCACCACTGGAGAGGGCCGGCGATTTCTTT. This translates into CASSPLERAGDFF.

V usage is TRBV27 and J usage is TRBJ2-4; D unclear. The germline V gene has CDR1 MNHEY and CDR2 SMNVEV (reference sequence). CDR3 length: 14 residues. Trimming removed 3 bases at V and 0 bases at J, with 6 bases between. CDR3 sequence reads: CASSFPLAKNIQYF. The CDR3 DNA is TGTGCCAGCAGTTTCCCTCTAGCCAAAAACATTCAGTACTTC.

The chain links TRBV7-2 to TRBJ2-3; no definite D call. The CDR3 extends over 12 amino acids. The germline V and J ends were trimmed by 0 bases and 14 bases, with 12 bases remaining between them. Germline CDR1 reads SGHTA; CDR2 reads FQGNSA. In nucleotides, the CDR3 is TGTGCCAGCAGCTTAGCTGTATATCCCCTGTATTTT. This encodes CASSLAVYPLYF.

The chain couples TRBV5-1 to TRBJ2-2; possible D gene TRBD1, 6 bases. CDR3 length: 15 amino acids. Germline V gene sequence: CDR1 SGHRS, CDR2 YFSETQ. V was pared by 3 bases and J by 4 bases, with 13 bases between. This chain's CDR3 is CASSWADRSTGELFF. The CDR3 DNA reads TGCGCCAGCAGCTGGGCTGACAGGTCCACCGGGGAGCTGTTTTTT.

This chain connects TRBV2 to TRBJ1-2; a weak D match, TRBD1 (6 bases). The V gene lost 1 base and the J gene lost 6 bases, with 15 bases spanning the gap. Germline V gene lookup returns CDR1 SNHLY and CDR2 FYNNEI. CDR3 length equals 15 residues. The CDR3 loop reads CASSEVWQGRNGYTF. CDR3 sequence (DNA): TGTGCCAGCAGTGAAGTCTGGCAGGGGAGGAATGGCTACACCTTC.

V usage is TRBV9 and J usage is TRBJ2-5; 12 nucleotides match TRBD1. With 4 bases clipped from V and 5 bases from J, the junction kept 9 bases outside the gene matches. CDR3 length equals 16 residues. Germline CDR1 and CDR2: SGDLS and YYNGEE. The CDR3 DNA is TGTGCCAGCAGCTCCTCCACGGGGACAGGGGGCGAGACCCAGTACTTC. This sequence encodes CASSSSTGTGGETQYF.

CDR3 region: CASSPQTVLNEKLFF. As DNA, the CDR3 is TGTGCCAGCAGCCCTCAGACAGTACTTAATGAAAAACTGTTTTTT. The V call is TRBV7-2, the J call TRBJ1-4; D is possibly TRBD1 (5 bases). The CDR3 length is 15 residues. CDR1 is SGHTA, CDR2 FQGNSA, per germline. The ends were cut back, 5 bases at V and 4 bases at J, with 14 bases in the middle.

The CDR3 loop is CASRPGLAGGPVGEQFF. The CDR3 region has the DNA TGTGCCAGCAGGCCGGGACTAGCGGGGGGGCCGGTTGGGGAGCAGTTCTTC. The rearrangement uses TRBV9 and TRBJ2-1, with TRBD2 matching over 16 bases. After removal of 5 bases from V and 10 bases from J, the junction contained 12 bases not matched to a gene. CDR1 is SGDLS, CDR2 YYNGEE, per germline. This CDR3 is 17 amino acids long.

CDR3 sequence reads: CASSPGWSKETQYF. Here the CDR3 DNA reads TGTGCCAGCTCCCCTGGGTGGAGCAAAGAGACCCAGTACTTC. This chain uses TRBV7-6 with TRBJ2-5; unclear D gene. Trimming shortened V by 8 bases and J by 3 bases, and 16 bases separated the two germline ends. The CDR3 spans 14 residues. The V gene's germline CDR1 is SGHVS and CDR2 FNYEAQ.

CDR3 nucleotide sequence: TGTGCCAGCACCAAAACGACAGGGGCCGGGGGGAACACTGAAGCTTTCTTT. Encoded protein: CASTKTTGAGGNTEAFF. The chain uses TRBV9 and TRBJ1-1; 8 positions agree with TRBD1. V was pared by 6 bases and J by 1 base, with 14 bases of the junction left unmatched. This CDR3 spans 17 amino acids. The germline gives CDR1 SGDLS, CDR2 YYNGEE.

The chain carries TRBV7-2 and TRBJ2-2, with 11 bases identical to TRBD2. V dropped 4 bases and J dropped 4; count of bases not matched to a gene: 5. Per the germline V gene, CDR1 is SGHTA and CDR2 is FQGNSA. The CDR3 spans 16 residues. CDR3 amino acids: CASSSTSGVGTGELFF. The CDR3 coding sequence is TGTGCCAGCAGCTCGACTAGCGGGGTTGGCACCGGGGAGCTGTTTTTT.

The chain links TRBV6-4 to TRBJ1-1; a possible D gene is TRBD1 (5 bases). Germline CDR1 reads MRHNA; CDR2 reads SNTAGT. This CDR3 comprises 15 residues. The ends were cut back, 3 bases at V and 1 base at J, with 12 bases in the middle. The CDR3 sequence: CASSENPRGNTEAFF. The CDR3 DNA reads TGTGCCAGCAGTGAGAACCCAAGGGGGAACACTGAAGCTTTCTTT.

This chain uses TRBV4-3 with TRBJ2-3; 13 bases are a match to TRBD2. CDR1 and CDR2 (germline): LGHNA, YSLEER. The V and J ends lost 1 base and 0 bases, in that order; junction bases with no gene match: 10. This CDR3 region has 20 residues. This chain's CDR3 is CASSQVPMTSGGSSTDTQYF. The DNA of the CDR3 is TGCGCCAGCAGCCAAGTGCCCATGACTAGCGGGGGGTCTAGCACAGATACGCAGTATTTT.

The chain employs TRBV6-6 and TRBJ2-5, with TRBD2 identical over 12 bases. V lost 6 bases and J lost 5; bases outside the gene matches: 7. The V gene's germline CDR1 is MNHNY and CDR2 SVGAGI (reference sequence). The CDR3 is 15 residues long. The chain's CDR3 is CASRASGGAAETQYF. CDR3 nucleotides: TGTGCCAGCAGGGCTAGCGGGGGGGCCGCGGAGACCCAGTACTTC.

This CDR3 is CASSDRGTDTQYF. In DNA form, the CDR3 reads TGTGCCAGCAGTGACAGGGGCACAGATACGCAGTATTTT. The rearrangement uses TRBV25-1 and TRBJ2-3; the D gene is possibly TRBD1 (5 bases). This CDR3 has 13 amino acids. Germline assignment: CDR1 MGHDK and CDR2 SYGVNS. V was shortened by 3 bases and J by 1 base, with 5 bases between the two germline ends.

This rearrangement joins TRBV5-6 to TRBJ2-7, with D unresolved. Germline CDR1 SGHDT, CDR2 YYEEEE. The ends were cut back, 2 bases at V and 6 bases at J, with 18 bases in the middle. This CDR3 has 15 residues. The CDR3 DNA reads TGTGCCAGCAGCTTTGGACGGCTGACTCTACGCGAGCAGTACTTC. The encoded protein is CASSFGRLTLREQYF.

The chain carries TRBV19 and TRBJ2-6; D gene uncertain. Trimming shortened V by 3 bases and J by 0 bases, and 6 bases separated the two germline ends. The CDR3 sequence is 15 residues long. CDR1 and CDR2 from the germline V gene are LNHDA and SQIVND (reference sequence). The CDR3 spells CASSMPGSGANVLTF. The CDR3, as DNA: TGTGCCAGTAGTATGCCCGGCTCTGGGGCCAACGTCCTGACTTTC.

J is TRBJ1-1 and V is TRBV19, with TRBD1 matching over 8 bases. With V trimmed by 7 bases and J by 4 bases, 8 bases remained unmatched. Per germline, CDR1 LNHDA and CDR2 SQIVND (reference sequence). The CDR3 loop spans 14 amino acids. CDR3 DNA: TGTGCCAGTATGTGGGGCAGGGGGCCCACTGAAGCTTTCTTT. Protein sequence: CASMWGRGPTEAFF. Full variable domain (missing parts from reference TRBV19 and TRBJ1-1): DGGITQSPKYLFRKEGQNVTLSCEQNLNHDAMYWYRQDPGQGLRLIYYSQIVNDFQKGDIAEGYSVSREKKESFPLTVTSAQKNPTAFYLCASMWGRGPTEAFFGQGTRLTVV.

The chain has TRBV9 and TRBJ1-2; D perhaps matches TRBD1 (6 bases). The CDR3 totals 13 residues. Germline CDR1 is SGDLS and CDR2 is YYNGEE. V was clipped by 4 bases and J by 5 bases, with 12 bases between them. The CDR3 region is CASSLGGQYGYTF. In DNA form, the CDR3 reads TGTGCCAGCAGCCTGGGGGGCCAATATGGCTACACCTTC.

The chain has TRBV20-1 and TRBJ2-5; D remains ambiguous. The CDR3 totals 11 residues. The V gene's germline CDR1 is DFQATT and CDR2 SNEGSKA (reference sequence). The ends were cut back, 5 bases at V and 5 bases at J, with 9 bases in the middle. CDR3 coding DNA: TGCAGTGCTCTTAACCGCGAGACCCAGTACTTC. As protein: CSALNRETQYF.